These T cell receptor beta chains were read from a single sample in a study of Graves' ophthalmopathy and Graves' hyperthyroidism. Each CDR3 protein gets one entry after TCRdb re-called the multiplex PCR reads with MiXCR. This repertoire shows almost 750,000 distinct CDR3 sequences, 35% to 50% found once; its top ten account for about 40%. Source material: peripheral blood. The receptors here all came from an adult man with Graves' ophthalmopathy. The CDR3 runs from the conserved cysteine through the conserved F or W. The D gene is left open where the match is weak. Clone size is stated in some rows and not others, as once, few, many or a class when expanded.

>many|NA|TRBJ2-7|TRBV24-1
CATSVGGESSYEQYF
TGTGCCACCAGTGTGGGGGGAGAAAGCTCCTACGAGCAGTACTTC
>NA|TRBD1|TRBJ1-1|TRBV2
CASTGWDRVTEAFF
TGTGCCAGCACCGGATGGGACAGGGTCACTGAAGCTTTCTTT
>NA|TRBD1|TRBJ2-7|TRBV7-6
CASSLGAGDRSCEQYF
TGTGCCAGCAGCTTAGGGGCTGGGGACAGGTCTTGCGAGCAGTACTTC
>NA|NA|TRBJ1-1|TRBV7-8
CASSLAAGLSEAFF
TGTGCCAGCAGCTTAGCGGCAGGACTGTCTGAAGCTTTCTTT
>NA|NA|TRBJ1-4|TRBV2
CASRTSSATNEKLFF
TGTGCCAGCAGAACCAGCAGTGCAACTAATGAAAAACTGTTTTTT
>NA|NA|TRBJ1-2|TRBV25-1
CASSLDTLGYGYTF
TGTGCCAGCAGTCTCGACACGTTAGGCTATGGCTACACCTTC
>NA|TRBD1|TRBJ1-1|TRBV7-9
CASSLEHWTGVYTEAFF
TGTGCCAGCAGCTTAGAACATTGGACAGGGGTGTACACTGAAGCTTTCTTT
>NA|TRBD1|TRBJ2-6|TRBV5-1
CASSLGQVSSGANVLTF
TGCGCCAGCAGCTTAGGACAGGTTAGCTCTGGGGCCAACGTCCTGACTTTC
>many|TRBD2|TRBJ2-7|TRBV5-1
CASSPSGYEQYF
TGTGCCAGCAGCCCTAGCGGCTACGAGCAGTACTTC
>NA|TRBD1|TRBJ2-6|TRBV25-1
CASSSRYQGAAGANVLTF
TGTGCCAGCAGCTCGAGGTATCAGGGGGCCGCGGGGGCCAACGTCCTGACTTTC
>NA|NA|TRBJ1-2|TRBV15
CATSSPPGLNYGYTF
TGTGCCACCAGCAGCCCTCCTGGACTTAACTATGGCTACACCTTC
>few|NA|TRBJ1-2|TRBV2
CASSSGAGDGYTF
TGTGCCAGCAGTTCAGGGGCGGGGGATGGCTACACCTTC
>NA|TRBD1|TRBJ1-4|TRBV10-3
CAISEGTDEKLFF
TGTGCCATCAGTGAAGGGACAGACGAAAAACTGTTTTTT
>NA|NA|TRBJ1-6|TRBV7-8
CASSLGPYSSYNSPPHF
TGTGCCAGCAGCCTGGGACCGTATAGCTCCTATAATTCACCCCCCCACTTT
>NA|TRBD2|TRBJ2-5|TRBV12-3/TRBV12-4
CASSLGGRSGETQYF
TGTGCCAGCAGTTTGGGCGGGAGGAGCGGGGAGACCCAGTACTTC
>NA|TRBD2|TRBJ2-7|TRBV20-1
CSARARTSGALYEQYF
TGCAGTGCTAGAGCCAGGACTAGCGGGGCCCTCTACGAGCAGTACTTC
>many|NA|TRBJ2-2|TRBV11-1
CASTIDRNTGELFF
TGTGCCAGCACCATCGACAGAAACACCGGGGAGCTGTTTTTT
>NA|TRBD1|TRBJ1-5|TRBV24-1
CASSYPSPTGEVQPQHF
TGTGCCAGCAGTTACCCCAGCCCGACAGGGGAAGTCCAGCCCCAGCATTTT
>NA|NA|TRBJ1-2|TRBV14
CASSGPDVNYGYTF
TGTGCCAGCAGCGGCCCTGACGTTAACTATGGCTACACCTTC
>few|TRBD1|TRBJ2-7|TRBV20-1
CSARRPGTETVYEQYF
TGCAGTGCTAGGCGGCCAGGGACAGAAACAGTCTACGAGCAGTACTTC
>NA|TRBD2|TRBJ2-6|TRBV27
CASSLRGRGSGANVLTF
TGTGCCAGCAGTTTACGGGGGAGGGGATCTGGGGCCAACGTCCTGACTTTC
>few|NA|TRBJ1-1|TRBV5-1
CASSQQGGNTEAFF
TGCGCCAGCAGCCAGCAGGGCGGGAACACTGAAGCTTTCTTT
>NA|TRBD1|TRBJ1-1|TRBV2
CASSTRDRNTEAFF
TGTGCCAGCAGCACCCGGGACAGGAACACTGAAGCTTTCTTT
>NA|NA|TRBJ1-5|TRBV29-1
CSLGVQPQHF
TGCAGCTTGGGCGTACAGCCCCAGCATTTT
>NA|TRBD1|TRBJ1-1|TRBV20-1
CSARDWTGDFEAFF
TGCAGTGCTAGAGATTGGACAGGGGATTTTGAAGCTTTCTTT
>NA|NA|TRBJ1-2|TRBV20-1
CSAREGSPSYGYTF
TGCAGTGCTAGGGAGGGCTCCCCTTCTTATGGCTACACCTTC
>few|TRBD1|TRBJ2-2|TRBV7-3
CASSQAPQGFGGELFF
TGCGCCAGCAGCCAAGCTCCACAGGGGTTCGGCGGGGAGCTGTTTTTT
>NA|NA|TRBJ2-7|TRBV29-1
CSVDLRSSYEQCF
TGCAGCGTTGATCTCAGGAGCTCCTACGAGCAGTGCTTC
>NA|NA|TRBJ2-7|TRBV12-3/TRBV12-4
CASSYRGQIYEQYF
TGTGCCAGCAGTTACCGCGGACAGATCTACGAGCAGTACTTC
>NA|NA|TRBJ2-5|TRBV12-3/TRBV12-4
CASSLRWMHPFF
TGTGCCAGCAGTTTACGCTGGATGCATCCGTTCTTC
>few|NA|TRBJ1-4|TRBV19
CATRTAINEKLFF
TGTGCCACCAGAACAGCTATAAATGAAAAACTGTTTTTT
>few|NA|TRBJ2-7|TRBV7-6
CASSLVPGKAYEQYF
TGTGCCAGCAGCTTAGTTCCAGGGAAGGCCTACGAGCAGTACTTC
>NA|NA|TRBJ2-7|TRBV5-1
CASSFGYQLYEQYF
TGTGCCAGCAGCTTTGGTTACCAGCTCTACGAGCAGTACTTC
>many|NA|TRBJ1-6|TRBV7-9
CASSLAAGFRSPLHF
TGTGCCAGCAGCTTAGCGGCAGGGTTCAGATCACCCCTCCACTTT
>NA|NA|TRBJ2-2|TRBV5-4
CASSLRGSTGELFF
TGTGCCAGCAGCTTGAGAGGGAGTACCGGGGAGCTGTTTTTT
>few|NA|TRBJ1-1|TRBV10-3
CASSFLGVNTEAFF
TGTGCCAGCAGTTTCCTCGGAGTGAACACTGAAGCTTTCTTT
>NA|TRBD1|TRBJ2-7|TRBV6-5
CASTTEGQGAYEQYF
TGTGCCAGCACCACCGAGGGACAGGGGGCCTACGAGCAGTACTTC
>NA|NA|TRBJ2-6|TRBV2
CASSTLTF
TGTGCCAGCAGCACCCTGACTTTC
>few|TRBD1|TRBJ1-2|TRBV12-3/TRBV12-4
CASRGQLNYGYTF
TGTGCCAGCAGGGGACAGTTGAACTATGGCTACACCTTC
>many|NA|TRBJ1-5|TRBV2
CASSGDTSQHF
TGTGCCAGCAGTGGGGACACATCCCAGCATTTT
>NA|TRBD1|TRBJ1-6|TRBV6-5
CASSLLGTGDSPLHF
TGTGCCAGCAGTTTACTCGGGACAGGGGATTCACCCCTCCACTTT
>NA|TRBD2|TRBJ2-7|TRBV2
CASRASGSYEQYF
TGTGCCAGCAGGGCTAGCGGGAGCTACGAGCAGTACTTC
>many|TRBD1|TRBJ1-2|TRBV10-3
CAISESPGQAIGYTF
TGTGCCATCAGTGAAAGCCCGGGACAGGCAATTGGCTACACCTTC
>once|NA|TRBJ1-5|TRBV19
CASSMRGDQPQHF
TGTGCCAGTAGTATGCGGGGGGATCAGCCCCAGCATTTT
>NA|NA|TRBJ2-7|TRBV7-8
CASSLEDTYEQYF
TGTGCCAGCAGCTTAGAAGACACCTACGAGCAGTACTTC
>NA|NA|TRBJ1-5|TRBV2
CASSGGGASQPQHF
TGTGCCAGCAGTGGGGGGGGGGCTAGTCAGCCCCAGCATTTT
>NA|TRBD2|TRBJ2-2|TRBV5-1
CASTGGSPGELFF
TGCGCCAGTACTGGCGGGAGCCCCGGGGAGCTGTTTTTT